This T cell receptor beta chain comes out of a study of blood T cells in healthy people across ages. This clonotype was recorded a few times. Through a sample-barcoded 5' primer and a J-beta primer mix, a second PCR was run for about 7 to 12 cycles. TCRdb reprocessed the 5' RACE reads via MiXCR and lists one record per CDR3 protein. The sample carries 650,000 to 1,000,000 distinct CDR3 sequences, 35% to 40% recorded once. Per-sample yields of isolated PBMCs were at least 6.5 million. The V and J ends lost 1 base and 6 bases respectively, with 14 bases between them. The germline V gene encodes CDR1 KGHSH and CDR2 LQKENI. There are 15 residues in the CDR3.

The chain links TRBV18 to TRBJ2-3; D is possibly TRBD1 (6 bases). Sequenced: blood. The sequence came from a man between 18 and 35 years old in good health. The CDR3 DNA reads TGTGCCAGCTCACCACGAGGGGGAGAAGGGGATACGCAGTATTTT. This codes for CASSPRGGEGDTQYF.